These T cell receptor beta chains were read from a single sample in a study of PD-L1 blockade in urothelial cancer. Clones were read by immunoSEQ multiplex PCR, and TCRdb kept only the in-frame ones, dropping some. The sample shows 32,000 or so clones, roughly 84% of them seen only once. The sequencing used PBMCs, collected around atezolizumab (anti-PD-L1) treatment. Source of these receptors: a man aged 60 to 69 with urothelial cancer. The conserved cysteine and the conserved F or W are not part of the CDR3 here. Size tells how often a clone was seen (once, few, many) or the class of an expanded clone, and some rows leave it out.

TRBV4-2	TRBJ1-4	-	ASSQDRVLGDEKLF
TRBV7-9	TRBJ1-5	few	ASSPGDRGSGQPQH
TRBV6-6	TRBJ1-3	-	ASSYSGGNLNTIY
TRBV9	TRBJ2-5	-	ASSGTGPKTQY
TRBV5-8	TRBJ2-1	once	ASSLDPGGNEQF
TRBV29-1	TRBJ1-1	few	SVEPGGTFEAF
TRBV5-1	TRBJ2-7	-	ASSLGGGGLQPREQY
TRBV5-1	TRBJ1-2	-	ASSLGGDYGYT
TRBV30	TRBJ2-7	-	AWSDSAGGTYEQY
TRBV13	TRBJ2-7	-	ASSASSYEQY
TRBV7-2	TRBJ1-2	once	ASSLDRDYGYT